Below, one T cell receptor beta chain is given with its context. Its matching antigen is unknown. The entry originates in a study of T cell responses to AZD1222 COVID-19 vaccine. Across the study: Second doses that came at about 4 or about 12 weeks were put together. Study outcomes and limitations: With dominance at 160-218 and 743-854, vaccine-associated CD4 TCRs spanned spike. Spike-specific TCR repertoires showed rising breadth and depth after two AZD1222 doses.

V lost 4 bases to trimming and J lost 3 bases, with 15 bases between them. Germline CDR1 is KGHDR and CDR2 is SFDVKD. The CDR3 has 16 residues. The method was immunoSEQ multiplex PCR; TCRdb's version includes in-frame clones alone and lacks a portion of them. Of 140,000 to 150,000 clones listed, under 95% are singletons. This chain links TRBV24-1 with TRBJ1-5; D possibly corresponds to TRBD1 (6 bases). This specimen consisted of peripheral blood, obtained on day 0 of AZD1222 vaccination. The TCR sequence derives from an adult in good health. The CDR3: CATSDPLGGHNQPQHF. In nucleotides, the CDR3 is TGTGCCACCAGTGACCCCCTGGGGGGCCACAATCAGCCCCAGCATTTT.